This T cell receptor beta chain was sequenced during a study of cytomegalovirus exposure and HLA in healthy donors. Regarding the study as a whole: Most TCR sequences were uncommon, yet certain public TCRs appeared in many donors. HLA alleles were associated with 15,000 to 20,000 TCR beta sequences in a later analysis at 0.05 false discovery rate.

With respect to this clone: Its antigen is undetermined.

Primers for the PCR totalled 60 Vbeta and 13 Jbeta. Under the authors' procedure: Later work found 65 million to 90 million unique TCR beta chains, with about 10 million shared. Method: immunoSEQ multiplex PCR; TCRdb's copy keeps in-frame clones and lacks some. The D gene and trimming were derived from the DNA, and the V and J assignments and clone size from that table. This table holds some 180,000 clones, around 75% found once. Germline CDR1 is MNHEY and CDR2 is SVGAGI. The ends were cut back, 4 bases at V and 2 bases at J, with 12 bases in the middle. The CDR3 runs to 15 residues. The source is a male donor in good health and CMV-seronegative. The sequenced material came from PBMCs. The chain uses TRBV6-5 and TRBJ1-5, with D unresolved. CDR3 residues: CASSSSPSGNQPQHF. CDR3 sequence (DNA): TGTGCCAGCAGTTCCTCTCCGAGCGGCAATCAGCCCCAGCATTTT.